This T cell receptor (beta chain) was found in a study of blood T cell repertoires in COVID-19. Study details: From the United States, Italy and Spain came samples of acute and convalescent COVID-19. The analysed material was cDNA or gDNA that came from T cells, B-cell-depleted T cells, or PBMCs.

Germline V CDR1 and CDR2: SGHRS, YFSETQ. The CDR3 extends over 16 amino acids. V trimming: 1 base; J trimming: 5 bases; junction bases outside the gene matches: 11. As originally analysed: The assay estimated nucleated cells by amplifying reference gene primers. Sequenced by immunoSEQ multiplex PCR; TCRdb stores in-frame clones only, minus some. The DNA gave D and trimming, while V, J and clone size come from that table. This table holds 180,000 or so clones, more than 75% found once. This clone is a singleton in its sample. The chain carries TRBV5-1 and TRBJ1-2, with 7 bases matching TRBD1. Specimen: peripheral blood. The source is a man aged 65-85 years with acute or convalescent COVID-19. Here the CDR3 reads CASSLPLTGKVYGYTF. In DNA form, the CDR3 reads TGCGCCAGCAGCTTGCCCCTGACAGGGAAGGTTTATGGCTACACCTTC.